This T cell receptor beta chain was recorded in a study of blood T cell repertoires in COVID-19. The repertoire was sequenced with immunoSEQ multiplex PCR; TCRdb's copy has only in-frame clones and lacks some. The sample includes 250,000 to 350,000 clones, less than 85% of them seen just once. The sequence came from a human donor with COVID-19, enrolled during active disease. The donor label of this sample is uncertain. Source material: peripheral blood.

CDR3 nucleotide sequence: TGTGCCAGCTCACCAACAATCGCCAACACTGAAGCTTTCTTT. Residues: CASSPTIANTEAFF. This chain joins TRBV18 and TRBJ1-1; D uncertain. The CDR3 totals 14 residues. CDR1 and CDR2 (germline): KGHSH, LQKENI. The V end lost 2 bases, the J end lost 2 bases, and 9 bases lay between the germline ends. The variable domain in full, with the rest retrieved from reference TRBV18 and TRBJ1-1, is NAGVMQNPRHLVRRRGQEARLRCSPMKGHSHVYWYRQLPEEGLKFMVYLQKENIIDESGMPKERFSAEFPKEGPSILRIQQVVRGDSAAYFCASSPTIANTEAFFGQGTRLTVV.